The 2 T cell receptor beta chains reported below all come from one sample, sequenced in a study of spatial heterogeneity in lung cancer. The time point denotes: sample taken at primary tumor resection. From tumor, nontumor lung or frozen PBMC, whole RNA was taken unsorted for sequencing. TCRdb redid the calling of the 5' RACE reads with MiXCR, one entry per CDR3 protein. This sample carries fewer than 20,000 distinct CDR3 sequences, around 21% of them seen once, and the ten largest clones take over 15%. The sample here was PBMCs, taken at surgery. The receptors were sampled from a female donor with early-stage non-small cell lung cancer.

This clonotype was seen repeatedly, ten times or more. The conserved phenylalanine or tryptophan normally closing the CDR3 is absent here, so this likely arose from a read error. Because the CDR3's place on the DNA is in doubt, the DNA is left out and the CDR3 is given as listed by TCRdb. The rearrangement joins TRBV30 to TRBJ2-1; the DNA was not used to check the table's D call, TRBD2. Germline V lookup: CDR1 GTSNPN, CDR2 SVGIG (reference sequence). The CDR3 adds up to 13 amino acids, both ends counted. CDR3 loop: CAWSPKGLAGRVI.

This clonotype was counted many times. The chain couples TRBV3-1 to TRBJ2-7; TRBD2 agrees at 7 bases. Trimming cost V 2 bases and J 1 base; bases outside gene matches: 5. Germline V gives CDR1 LGHDT, CDR2 YNNKEL (reference sequence). The length of the CDR3 is 15 residues. CDR3 DNA sequence: TGTGCCAGCAGCCAAATGGCTAGCGGATCCTACGAGCAGTACTTC. This encodes CASSQMASGSYEQYF.